This entry concerns a single TCR beta chain. Its antigen is still unknown. The sample holds other DNA sequences that translate to the same CDR3. These data are taken from a study of CD4+ T cells in melanoma. Findings of the study overall: Neoantigen-specific CD4+ T cells in melanoma reportedly had diverse differentiation states. CD8+ T cell, macrophage and B cell function reportedly correlated with neoantigen-specific CD4+ T cells.

The germline CDR1 and CDR2 sequences are SGHAT and FQNNGV. The CDR3 has 11 residues. V shed 5 bases and J shed 3 bases, with 3 bases lying between them. The data were produced by immunoSEQ multiplex PCR, yet TCRdb's version contains in-frame clones alone and is incomplete. The sample comprises about 9,900 clones, roughly three quarters of which are singletons, and around a fifth rests with the top ten. What was sequenced was peripheral blood. The TCR comes from a human donor with melanoma. The rearrangement uses TRBV11-2 and TRBJ2-3; D is uncertain. Here the CDR3 DNA reads TGTGCCAGCAGCCATACAGATACGCAGTATTTT. As protein: CASSHTDTQYF.